One sample yielded the 17 T cell receptor beta chains listed below, sequenced in a study of T cell repertoires in cytomegalovirus infection. TCRdb reanalysed the reads using MiXCR and keeps one entry per CDR3 protein. The table records some 800,000 distinct CDR3 sequences, roughly 28% of them present only once. Their antigen targets remain unknown. The input for sequencing was cultured CD8+ T cells from PBMCs, taken from culture after CMV antigen stimulation. These receptors originate from a human donor in good health (CMV status not recorded). Some clones in this sample may be carry-over from other donors' samples.

This clonotype was seen only a few times. The rearrangement joins TRBV19 to TRBJ1-1, with 9 bases matching TRBD1. Trimming at V came to 8 bases and at J to 9 bases, leaving 4 bases not matched to a gene. Germline lookup yields CDR1 LNHDA and CDR2 SQIVND (reference sequence). The CDR3 spans 11 residues. CDR3 residues: CASFTGGQAFF. The CDR3 nucleotides read TGTGCCAGTTTTACAGGGGGCCAAGCTTTCTTT.

The chain combines TRBV2 with TRBJ2-1, with 8 bases identical to TRBD1. The CDR3 covers 15 residues. With V trimmed by 3 bases and J by 8 bases, 9 bases remained unmatched. The germline V gene has CDR1 SNHLY and CDR2 FYNNEI. The CDR3 nucleotides are TGTGCCAGCAGTGACCCCGGACAGGGTGGCGATGAGCAGTTCTTC. This sequence encodes CASSDPGQGGDEQFF. The whole variable domain, filled in from reference TRBV2 and TRBJ2-1, reads EPEVTQTPSHQVTQMGQEVILRCVPISNHLYFYWYRQILGQKVEFLVSFYNNEISEKSEIFDDQFSVERPDGSNFTLKIRSTKLEDSAMYFCASSDPGQGGDEQFFGPGTRLTVL.

This clonotype was observed many times. The V call is TRBV7-8, the J call TRBJ2-7; D might be TRBD2 (5 bases). V lost 5 bases and J lost 9, with 14 bases in between. The CDR3 totals 12 residues. From germline, CDR1 is SGHVS and CDR2 FQNEAQ. For the CDR3, the DNA is TGTGCCAGCAGCGGACGGACTGCGAGGCAGTACTTC. Protein product: CASSGRTARQYF.

This clonotype turned up a few times. The CDR3 region has the DNA TGTGCCAGCAGTTTCCCATCCCGGGACAGTAATTCACCCCTCCACTTT. Translation: CASSFPSRDSNSPLHF. This chain connects TRBV27 to TRBJ1-6; 7 bases line up with TRBD1. CDR1 is MNHEY, CDR2 SMNVEV, per germline (reference sequence). This CDR3 is built from 16 residues. Losses at the gene ends were 3 bases for V and 6 bases for J; bases not matched to a gene: 8.

This clonotype occurred many times. This chain links TRBV6-2 or TRBV6-3 with TRBJ1-1; TRBD1 is a possible D gene (5 bases). CDR1 and CDR2 (germline): MNHEY, SVGEGT. The V end was cut by 4 bases, the J end by 0 bases, with 9 bases between. The CDR3 extends over 14 amino acids. CDR3 region: CASSWNRLNTEAFF. Written as DNA, the CDR3 is TGTGCCAGCAGTTGGAACAGGTTGAACACTGAAGCTTTCTTT.

V is TRBV19 and J is TRBJ2-5; 9 bases fit TRBD2. This CDR3 comprises 15 residues. From germline, CDR1 is LNHDA and CDR2 SQIVND (reference sequence). The J segment lost 1 base and the V segment lost 3 bases, leaving 3 bases of the junction unmatched. This CDR3 reads CASSIATSGQETQYF. The CDR3 nucleotides read TGTGCCAGTAGTATTGCGACTAGCGGCCAAGAGACCCAGTACTTC.

This clonotype was observed a few times. The V gene is TRBV14, the J gene TRBJ1-1; no clear D. Germline V lookup: CDR1 SGHDN, CDR2 FVKESK. The CDR3 spans 14 residues. V lost 0 bases and J lost 5, with 10 bases in between. CDR3 protein: CASSQEAFGTEAFF. CDR3 sequence (DNA): TGTGCCAGCAGCCAAGAGGCTTTTGGGACTGAAGCTTTCTTT.

This clonotype has more than one count but fewer than ten. The V gene is TRBV19, the J gene TRBJ1-1; D is possibly TRBD1 (5 bases). Trimming pared 7 bases from V and 0 bases from J, leaving 12 bases between. Germline V gives CDR1 LNHDA, CDR2 SQIVND (reference sequence). This CDR3 spans 14 amino acids. The DNA for the CDR3 is TGTGCCAGTATGTGGGGCAGCGTGAACACTGAAGCTTTCTTT. Encoded protein: CASMWGSVNTEAFF.

This clonotype has only a few counts. The CDR3: CASSEAHAGRGTDTQYF. CDR3 DNA sequence: TGTGCCAGCAGTGAAGCCCACGCAGGGAGGGGGACAGATACGCAGTATTTT. This chain joins TRBV6-1 and TRBJ2-3, with D possibly matching TRBD2 (7 bases). Trimming cost V 0 bases and J 3 bases, with 16 bases left between them. The length of the CDR3 is 17 residues. CDR1 and CDR2 (germline): MNHNS, SASEGT.

CDR3 region: CASSPDSGSTDTQYF. The CDR3 region has the DNA TGTGCCAGCAGTCCGGACAGTGGCAGCACAGATACGCAGTATTTT. This sequence joins TRBV6-5 and TRBJ2-3; D perhaps matches TRBD1 (6 bases). V was shortened by 5 bases and J by 0 bases, with 12 bases between the two germline ends. Germline loops: CDR1 MNHEY, CDR2 SVGAGI. This CDR3 region has 15 residues.

This chain uses TRBV29-1 with TRBJ1-1; D remains ambiguous. This CDR3 contains 15 residues. CDR1 and CDR2 (germline): SQVTM, ANQGSEA. The ends were cut back, 1 base at V and 1 base at J, with 13 bases in the middle. DNA for the CDR3: TGCAGCGTTGAAGCCCGGGGTAGTTCGAACACTGAAGCTTTCTTT. This codes for CSVEARGSSNTEAFF.

J is TRBJ1-5 and V is TRBV11-2, with D possibly being TRBD1 (6 bases). V was pared by 4 bases and J by 7 bases, with 11 bases between. This CDR3 has 13 residues. Germline loops: CDR1 SGHAT, CDR2 FQNNGV. The CDR3 DNA reads as TGTGCCAGCAGCTATAATGGGGGCCAGCCCCAGCATTTT. Translation gives CASSYNGGQPQHF.

In its sample, this clonotype was seen a few times. V and J are TRBV15 and TRBJ2-5; TRBD2 might be the D (7 bases). The germline V gene encodes CDR1 LNHNV and CDR2 YYDKDF (reference sequence). This CDR3 contains 15 residues. Trimming pared 5 bases from V and 5 bases from J, leaving 18 bases between. The CDR3 DNA follows: TGTGCCACCAGCCTAGGGGAGGGGGGAGGGGAGACCCAGTACTTC. Amino acids: CATSLGEGGGETQYF.

The V call is TRBV10-3, the J call TRBJ2-7, with 8 bases lining up with TRBD1. Germline V gene data show CDR1 as ENHRY and CDR2 as SYGVKD. This CDR3 spans 16 amino acids. The V segment lost 5 bases and the J segment 3 bases; nucleotides outside the gene matches: 12. The CDR3 DNA reads as TGTGCCATCAGTTTCTACTCGGACAGGGACTTCTACGAGCAGTACTTC. This codes for CAISFYSDRDFYEQYF.

V gene TRBV6-2 or TRBV6-3 combines with J gene TRBJ2-7; 7 bases align to TRBD1. Germline CDR1 is MNHEY and CDR2 is SVGEGT. The CDR3 spans 18 residues. Trimming cost V 1 base and J 5 bases; bases outside gene matches: 17. CDR3 amino acids: CASSYFSPRTGGRDEQYF. The CDR3 DNA sequence: TGTGCCAGCAGTTACTTTTCCCCTCGGACAGGAGGCAGGGACGAGCAGTACTTC.

This clonotype was detected many times. This chain uses TRBV7-8 with TRBJ1-4; 10 bases map to TRBD1. Unmatched junction bases numbered 2, after V lost 2 bases and J lost 5 bases. The CDR3 contains 15 residues. Germline CDR1 SGHVS, CDR2 FQNEAQ. The CDR3 loop reads CASSLRTGGNEKLFF. CDR3 nucleotides: TGTGCCAGCAGCTTAAGGACAGGGGGGAATGAAAAACTGTTTTTT.

The V and J genes are TRBV10-3 and TRBJ2-1; 7 bases match TRBD1. The trim removed 6 bases at V and 0 bases at J, leaving 8 bases unmatched. This CDR3 spans 16 amino acids. Germline V gives CDR1 ENHRY, CDR2 SYGVKD. Here the CDR3 reads CAIRDTGASSYNEQFF. The CDR3 DNA sequence: TGTGCCATCAGGGACACAGGGGCGAGCTCCTACAATGAGCAGTTCTTC.